This T cell receptor (beta chain) was documented in a study of cytomegalovirus exposure and HLA in healthy donors. 60 Vbeta and 13 Jbeta primers were used in PCR. The data were produced by immunoSEQ multiplex PCR, yet TCRdb's version contains in-frame clones alone and is incomplete. The sample includes 50,000 to 70,000 clones. Sequenced: PBMCs. This clonotype was sampled from a woman under 30 in good health and CMV-seronegative.

The CDR3 spells CASSKTSGSTGELFF. In DNA, the CDR3 is TGTGCCAGCAGCAAGACTAGCGGGAGCACCGGGGAGCTGTTTTTT. The genes are TRBV4-2 and TRBJ2-2, with 12 bases fitting TRBD2. Trimming removed 5 bases from V and 4 bases from J; junction bases left unmatched: 2. The CDR3 runs 15 residues. The germline V gene has CDR1 LGHNA and CDR2 YNFKEQ.